The entry below gives a single TCR beta chain sequence along with its context. V lost 3 bases and J 1 base, leaving 13 bases between the germline ends. CDR3 size: 15 residues. CDR1 is LNHDA and CDR2 is SQIVND in the germline V gene (reference sequence). The data are from a study of blood T cell repertoires in COVID-19. As for the study in general: The samples span acute and convalescent COVID-19 from the United States, Italy and Spain. Nucleic acid was either cDNA or gDNA, and it came from T cells, B-cell-depleted T cells, or PBMCs.

Original processing methods: Amplification from reference gene primers served as the basis for estimated nucleated cell counts. Clones were read by immunoSEQ multiplex PCR, and TCRdb kept only the in-frame ones, dropping some. That table is the source of V, J and clone size, and D and trimming were worked out from the DNA. The data hold tens of thousands of clones, with about nine tenths observed a single time. Source material: peripheral blood. The sequence came from a man between 60 and 75 years old with acute or convalescent COVID-19. The V gene is TRBV19, the J gene TRBJ2-7; possible D gene TRBD2, 6 bases. DNA of the CDR3: TGTGCCAGTAGTATCACCCGGGAGATATCCTACGAGCAGTACTTC. Translated, it gives CASSITREISYEQYF.